The subject of this entry is one T cell receptor (beta chain). Profiling relied on immunoSEQ multiplex PCR, and the TCRdb table lists in-frame clones only, not all of them. The sample lists 150,000 to 200,000 clones, under 95% occurring once. This sample was included in a study of control samples from healthy donors and cancer patients. V was clipped by 5 bases and J by 5 bases, with 19 bases between them. CDR1 and CDR2 (germline): MDHEN, SYDVKM. The CDR3 has 16 amino acids. Sequencing was carried out using blood. The TCR sequence derives from a woman aged 18-29 years in good health. The chain is built from TRBV28 and TRBJ1-5; D not certain. The CDR3 coding sequence is TGTGCCAGCAGTCAAACACATGTACGGAGCTATCAGCCCCAGCATTTT. Translation: CASSQTHVRSYQPQHF. Complete variable domain (other parts from reference TRBV28 and TRBJ1-5): DVKVTQSSRYLVKRTGEKVFLECVQDMDHENMFWYRQDPGLGLRLIYFSYDVKMKEKGDIPEGYSVSREKKERFSLILESASTNQTSMYLCASSQTHVRSYQPQHFGDGTRLSIL.